This T cell receptor beta chain comes out of a study of blood T cell repertoires in COVID-19. Overall study context: Researchers got acute and convalescent COVID-19 samples from the United States, Italy and Spain. T cells, B-cell-depleted T cells, or PBMCs supplied cDNA or gDNA.

In the study's own analysis: For nucleated cells, counts were estimated from reference gene primer amplification. The repertoire was sequenced with immunoSEQ multiplex PCR; TCRdb's copy has only in-frame clones and lacks some. From that table come the V and J calls and clone size; the DNA was used to work out D and trimming. The data contain 150,000 to 200,000 clones, roughly 83% of them seen just once; the ten biggest clones take up approximately 14%. Trimming pared 6 bases from V and 0 bases from J, leaving 6 bases between. CDR3 length equals 14 residues. Germline V gene sequence: CDR1 MDHEN, CDR2 SYDVKM.

The chain links TRBV28 to TRBJ2-6; D not resolved. Specimen: peripheral blood. The sequence was collected from a man between 18 and 29 years old with active or convalescent COVID-19. The CDR3 coding sequence is TGTGCCAGCAGGGAGAGCTCTGGGGCCAACGTCCTGACTTTC. It codes for CASRESSGANVLTF.